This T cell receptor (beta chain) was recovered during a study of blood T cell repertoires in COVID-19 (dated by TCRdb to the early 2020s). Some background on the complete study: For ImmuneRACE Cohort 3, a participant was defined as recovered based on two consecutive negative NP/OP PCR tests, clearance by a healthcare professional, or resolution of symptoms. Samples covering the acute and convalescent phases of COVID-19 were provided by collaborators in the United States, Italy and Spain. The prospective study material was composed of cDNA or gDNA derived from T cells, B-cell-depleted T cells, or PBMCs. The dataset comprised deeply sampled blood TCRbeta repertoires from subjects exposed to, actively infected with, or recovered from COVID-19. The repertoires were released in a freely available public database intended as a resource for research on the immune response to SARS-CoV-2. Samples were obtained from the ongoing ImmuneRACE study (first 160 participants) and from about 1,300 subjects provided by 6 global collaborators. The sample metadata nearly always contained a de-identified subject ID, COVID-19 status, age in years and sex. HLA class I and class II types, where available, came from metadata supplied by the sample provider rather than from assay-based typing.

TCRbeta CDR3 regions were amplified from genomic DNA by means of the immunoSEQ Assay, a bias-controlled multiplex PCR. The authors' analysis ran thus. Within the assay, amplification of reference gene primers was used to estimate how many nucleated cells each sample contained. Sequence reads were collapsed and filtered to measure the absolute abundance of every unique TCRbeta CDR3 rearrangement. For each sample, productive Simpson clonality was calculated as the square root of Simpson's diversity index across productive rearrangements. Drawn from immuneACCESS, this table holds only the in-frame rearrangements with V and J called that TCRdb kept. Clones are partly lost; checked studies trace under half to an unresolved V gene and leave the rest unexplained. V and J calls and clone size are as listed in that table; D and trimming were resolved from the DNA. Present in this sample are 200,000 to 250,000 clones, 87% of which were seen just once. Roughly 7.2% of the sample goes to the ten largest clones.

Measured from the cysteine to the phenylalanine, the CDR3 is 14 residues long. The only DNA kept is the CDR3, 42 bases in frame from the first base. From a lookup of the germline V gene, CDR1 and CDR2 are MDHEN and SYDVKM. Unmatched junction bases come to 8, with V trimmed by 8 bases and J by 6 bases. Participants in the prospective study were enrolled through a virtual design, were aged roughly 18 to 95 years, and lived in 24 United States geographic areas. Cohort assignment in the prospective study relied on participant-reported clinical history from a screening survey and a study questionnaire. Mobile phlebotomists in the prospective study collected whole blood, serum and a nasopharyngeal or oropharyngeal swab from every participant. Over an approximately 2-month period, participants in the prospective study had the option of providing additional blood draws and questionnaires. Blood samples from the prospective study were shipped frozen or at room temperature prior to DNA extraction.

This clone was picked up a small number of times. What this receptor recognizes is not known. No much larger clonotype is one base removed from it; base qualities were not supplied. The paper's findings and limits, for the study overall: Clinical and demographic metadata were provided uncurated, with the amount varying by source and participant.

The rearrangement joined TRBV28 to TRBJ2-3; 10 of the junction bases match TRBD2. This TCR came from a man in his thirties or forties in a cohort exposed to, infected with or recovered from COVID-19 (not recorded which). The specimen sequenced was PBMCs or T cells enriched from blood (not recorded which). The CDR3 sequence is CASGLTSGWDTQYF. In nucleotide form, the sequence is TGTGCCAGCGGATTGACTAGCGGGTGGGATACGCAGTATTTT.